This T cell receptor (beta chain) was observed in a study of shared clonotypes between healthy human individuals. The CDR3 has 16 residues. Germline values: CDR1 SQVTM, CDR2 ANQGSEA. Of note for this clone: A junction end diverges from the germline sequence, so it may reflect a read error.

Unsorted PBMCs provided DNA that was sequenced on ten immunoSEQ deep assay plates. TCRdb keeps only in-frame clones here, not all; method: immunoSEQ multiplex PCR. Of approximately 440,000 clones listed, approximately 77% are singletons. V and J are TRBV29-1 and TRBJ2-1; no clear D. The receptor was isolated from a woman in her forties in good health. Some clones in this sample may be carry-over from other donors' samples. Sequencing was carried out using PBMCs. CDR3 sequence (DNA): TGCAGCGTCCCCAACCCCCGGGCTCCTTCCTGCAATGAGCAGTTCTTC. Its protein product is CSVPNPRAPSCNEQFF.